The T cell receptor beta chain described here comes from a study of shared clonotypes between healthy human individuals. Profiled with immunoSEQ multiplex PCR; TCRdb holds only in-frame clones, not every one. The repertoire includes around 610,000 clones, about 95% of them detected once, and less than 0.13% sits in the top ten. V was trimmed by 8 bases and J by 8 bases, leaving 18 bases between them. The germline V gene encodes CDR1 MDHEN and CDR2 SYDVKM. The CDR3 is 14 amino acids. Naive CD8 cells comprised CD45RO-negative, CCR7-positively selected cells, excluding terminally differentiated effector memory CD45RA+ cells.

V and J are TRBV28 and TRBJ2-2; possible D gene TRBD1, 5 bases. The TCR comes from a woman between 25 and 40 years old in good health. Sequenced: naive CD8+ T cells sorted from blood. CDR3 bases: TGTGCCAGCGGACCCGCAGGGCCAGGGGGGGAGCTGTTTTTT. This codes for CASGPAGPGGELFF.